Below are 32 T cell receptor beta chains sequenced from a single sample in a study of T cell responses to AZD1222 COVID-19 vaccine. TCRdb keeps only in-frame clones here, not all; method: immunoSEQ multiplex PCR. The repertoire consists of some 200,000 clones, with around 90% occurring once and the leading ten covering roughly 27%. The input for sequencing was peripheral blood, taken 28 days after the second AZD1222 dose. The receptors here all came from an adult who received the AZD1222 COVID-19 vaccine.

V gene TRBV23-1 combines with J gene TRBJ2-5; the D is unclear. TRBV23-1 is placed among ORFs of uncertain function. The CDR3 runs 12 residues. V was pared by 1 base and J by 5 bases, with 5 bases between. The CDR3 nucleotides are TGCGCCAGCAGTCAATTCCTTGAGACCCAGTACTTC. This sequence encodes CASSQFLETQYF.

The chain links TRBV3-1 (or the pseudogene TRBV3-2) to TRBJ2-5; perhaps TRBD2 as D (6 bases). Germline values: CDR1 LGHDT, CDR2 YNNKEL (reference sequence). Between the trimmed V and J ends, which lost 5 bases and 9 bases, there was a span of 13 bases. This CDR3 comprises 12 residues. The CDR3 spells CASSSLEGSQYF. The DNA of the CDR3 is TGTGCCAGCAGCTCGCTGGAGGGATCCCAGTACTTC.

The CDR3 DNA is TGTGCCAGCAGCGTAGATCTGGGACAGGGAGGTACCGGGGAGCTGTTTTTT. Translation gives CASSVDLGQGGTGELFF. V and J are TRBV9 and TRBJ2-2; 9 nucleotides line up with TRBD1. Germline V gives CDR1 SGDLS, CDR2 YYNGEE. The junction had 8 bases not matched to a gene; V was cut back by 0 bases and J by 5 bases. The CDR3 has 17 residues. Based on the CDR3 plus reference TRBV9 and TRBJ2-2, the full variable domain is DSGVTQTPKHLITATGQRVTLRCSPRSGDLSVYWYQQSLDQGLQFLIQYYNGEERAKGNILERFSAQQFPDLHSELNLSSLELGDSALYFCASSVDLGQGGTGELFFGEGSRLTVL.

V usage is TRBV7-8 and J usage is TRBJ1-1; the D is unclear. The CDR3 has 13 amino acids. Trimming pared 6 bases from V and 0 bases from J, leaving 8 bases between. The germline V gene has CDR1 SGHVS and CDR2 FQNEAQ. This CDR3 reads CASSQQMNTEAFF. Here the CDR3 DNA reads TGTGCCAGCAGTCAACAGATGAACACTGAAGCTTTCTTT.

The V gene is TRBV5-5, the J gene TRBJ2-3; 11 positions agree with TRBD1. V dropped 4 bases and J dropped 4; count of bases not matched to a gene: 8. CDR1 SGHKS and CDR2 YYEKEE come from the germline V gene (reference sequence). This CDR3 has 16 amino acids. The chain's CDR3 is CASSPNPGQGADTQYF. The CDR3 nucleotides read TGTGCCAGCAGCCCCAACCCGGGACAGGGGGCAGATACGCAGTATTTT.

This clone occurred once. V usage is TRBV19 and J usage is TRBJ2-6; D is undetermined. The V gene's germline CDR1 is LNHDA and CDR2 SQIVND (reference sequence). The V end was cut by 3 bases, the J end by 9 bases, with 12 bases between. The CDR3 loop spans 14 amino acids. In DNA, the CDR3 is TGTGCCAGTAGTATCCTCAGCCTAAGCAACGTCCTGACTTTC. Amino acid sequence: CASSILSLSNVLTF.

The CDR3: CASSPRGTGETGAQYF. CDR3 DNA sequence: TGTGCCAGCTCACCAAGAGGGACAGGAGAGACAGGGGCCCAGTACTTC. This sequence joins TRBV18 and TRBJ2-5; 8 bases line up with TRBD1. Germline CDR1 reads KGHSH; CDR2 reads LQKENI. The V segment lost 2 bases and the J segment 9 bases; nucleotides outside the gene matches: 14. The CDR3 is 16 residues long.

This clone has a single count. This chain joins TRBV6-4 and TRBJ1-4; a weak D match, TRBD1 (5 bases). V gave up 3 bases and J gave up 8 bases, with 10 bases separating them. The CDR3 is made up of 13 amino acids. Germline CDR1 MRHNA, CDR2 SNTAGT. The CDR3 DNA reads TGTGCCAGCAGTGAACAGGAGGGAGAAAAACTGTTTTTT. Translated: CASSEQEGEKLFF.

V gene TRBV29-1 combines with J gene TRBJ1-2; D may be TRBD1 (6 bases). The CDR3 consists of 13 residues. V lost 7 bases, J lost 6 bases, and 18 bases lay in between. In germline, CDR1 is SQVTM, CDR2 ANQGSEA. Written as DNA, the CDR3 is TGCAGCGCACTAAGGGGGGAAAAAAATGGCTACACCTTC. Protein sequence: CSALRGEKNGYTF.

The CDR3 region is CASSSPRLAGGPTDTQYF. In DNA, the CDR3 is TGTGCCAGCAGCTCCCCCCGACTAGCGGGAGGCCCCACAGATACGCAGTATTTT. J is TRBJ2-3 and V is TRBV27, with TRBD2 matching 13 bases. The CDR3 has 18 residues. With V trimmed by 6 bases and J by 2 bases, 11 bases remained unmatched. Looked up from germline, CDR1 is MNHEY and CDR2 is SMNVEV (reference sequence).

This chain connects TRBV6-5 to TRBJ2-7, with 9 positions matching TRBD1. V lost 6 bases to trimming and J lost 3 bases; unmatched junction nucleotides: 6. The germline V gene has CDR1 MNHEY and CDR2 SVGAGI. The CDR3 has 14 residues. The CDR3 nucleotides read TGTGCCAGCAGACAGACAGGGGGTCTCTACGAGCAGTACTTC. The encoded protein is CASRQTGGLYEQYF.

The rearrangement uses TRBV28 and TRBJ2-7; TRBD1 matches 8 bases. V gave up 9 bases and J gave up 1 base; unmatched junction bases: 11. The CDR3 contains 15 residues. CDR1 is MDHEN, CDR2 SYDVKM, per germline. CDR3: CASNGQGTGSYEQYF. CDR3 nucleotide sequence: TGTGCCAGTAACGGACAGGGTACGGGATCCTACGAGCAGTACTTC.

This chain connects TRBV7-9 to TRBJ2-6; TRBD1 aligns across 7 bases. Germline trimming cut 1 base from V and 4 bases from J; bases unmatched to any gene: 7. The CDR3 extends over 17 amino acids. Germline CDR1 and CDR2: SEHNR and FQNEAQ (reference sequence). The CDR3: CASSLVDRVTGANVLTF. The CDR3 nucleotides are TGTGCCAGCAGCTTAGTAGACAGGGTAACCGGGGCCAACGTCCTGACTTTC.

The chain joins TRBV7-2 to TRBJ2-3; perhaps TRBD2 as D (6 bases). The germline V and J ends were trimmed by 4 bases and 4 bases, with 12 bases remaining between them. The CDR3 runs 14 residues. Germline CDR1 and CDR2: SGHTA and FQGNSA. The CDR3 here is CASSSTSGADTQYF. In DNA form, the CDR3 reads TGTGCCAGCAGCTCGACTAGTGGCGCAGATACGCAGTATTTT.

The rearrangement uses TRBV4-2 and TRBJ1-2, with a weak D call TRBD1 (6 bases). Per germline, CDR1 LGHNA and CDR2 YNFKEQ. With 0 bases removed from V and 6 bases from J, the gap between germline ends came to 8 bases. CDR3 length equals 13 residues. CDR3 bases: TGTGCCAGCAGCCAAGATAAGGGGGATGGCTACACCTTC. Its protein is CASSQDKGDGYTF.

The CDR3 DNA follows: TGTGCCAGCAGTTTAGTGGGGGCGCCGACAGATACGCAGTATTTT. It translates to CASSLVGAPTDTQYF. The chain joins TRBV28 to TRBJ2-3, with D tentatively TRBD1 (6 bases). V was pared by 2 bases and J by 3 bases, with 12 bases between. CDR3 size: 15 residues. Germline-derived CDR1 and CDR2 are MDHEN and SYDVKM.

The CDR3 DNA follows: TGTGCCAGCCGGGGGAGAGGCTACGAGCAGTACTTC. Encoded protein: CASRGRGYEQYF. The chain recombines TRBV27 with TRBJ2-7, with D possibly matching TRBD2 (6 bases). Deletions cut 8 bases from V and 3 bases from J, with 11 bases between. The CDR3 is 12 amino acids. Germline lookup yields CDR1 MNHEY and CDR2 SMNVEV (reference sequence).

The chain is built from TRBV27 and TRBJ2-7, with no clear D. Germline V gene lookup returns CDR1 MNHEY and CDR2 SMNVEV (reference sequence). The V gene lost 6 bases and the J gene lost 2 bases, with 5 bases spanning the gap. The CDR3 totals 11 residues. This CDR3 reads CASSDTYEQYF. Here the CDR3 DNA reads TGTGCCAGCAGCGACACCTACGAGCAGTACTTC.

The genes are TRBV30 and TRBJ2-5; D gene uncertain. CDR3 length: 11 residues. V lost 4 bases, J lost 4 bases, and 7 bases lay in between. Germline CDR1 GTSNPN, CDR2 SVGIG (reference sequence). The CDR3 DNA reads TGTGCCTGGAACCTAGGAGAGACCCAGTACTTC. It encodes CAWNLGETQYF. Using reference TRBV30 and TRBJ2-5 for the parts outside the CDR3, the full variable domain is SQTIHQWPATLVQPVGSPLSLECTVEGTSNPNLYWYRQAAGRGLQLLFYSVGIGQISSEVPQNLSASRPQDRQFILSSKKLLLSDSGFYLCAWNLGETQYFGPGTRLLVL.

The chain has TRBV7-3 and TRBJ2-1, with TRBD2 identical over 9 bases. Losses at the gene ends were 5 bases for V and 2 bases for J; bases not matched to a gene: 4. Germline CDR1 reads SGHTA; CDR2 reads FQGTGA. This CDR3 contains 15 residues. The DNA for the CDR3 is TGTGCCAGCAGCATCGGGACTAGCACCTACAATGAGCAGTTCTTC. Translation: CASSIGTSTYNEQFF. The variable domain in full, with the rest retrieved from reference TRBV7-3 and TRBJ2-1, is GAGVSQTPSNKVTEKGKYVELRCDPISGHTALYWYRQSLGQGPEFLIYFQGTGAADDSGLPNDRFFAVRPEGSVSTLKIQRTERGDSAVYLCASSIGTSTYNEQFFGPGTRLTVL.

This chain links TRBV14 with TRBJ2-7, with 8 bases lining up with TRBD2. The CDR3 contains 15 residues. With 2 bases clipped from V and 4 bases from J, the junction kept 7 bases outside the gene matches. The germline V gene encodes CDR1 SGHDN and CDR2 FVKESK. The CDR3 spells CASSQLGTRWYEQYF. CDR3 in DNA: TGTGCCAGCAGCCAACTCGGGACTAGATGGTACGAGCAGTACTTC.

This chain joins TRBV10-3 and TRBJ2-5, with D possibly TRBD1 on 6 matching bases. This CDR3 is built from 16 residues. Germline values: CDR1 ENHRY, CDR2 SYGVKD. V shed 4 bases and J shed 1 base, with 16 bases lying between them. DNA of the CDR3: TGTGCCATCAGTGGAATACAGGGATGGCTCCAAGAGACCCAGTACTTC. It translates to CAISGIQGWLQETQYF.

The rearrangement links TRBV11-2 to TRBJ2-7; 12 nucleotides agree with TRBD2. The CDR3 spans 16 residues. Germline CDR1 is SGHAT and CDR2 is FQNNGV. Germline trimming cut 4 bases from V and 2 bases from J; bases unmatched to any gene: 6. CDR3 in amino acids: CASSSDLAGGTYEQYF. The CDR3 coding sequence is TGTGCCAGCAGCTCAGACCTAGCGGGAGGGACCTACGAGCAGTACTTC.

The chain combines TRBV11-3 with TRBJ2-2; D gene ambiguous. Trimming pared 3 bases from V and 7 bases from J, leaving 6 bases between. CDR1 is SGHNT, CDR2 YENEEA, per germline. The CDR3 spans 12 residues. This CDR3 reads CASSFSVGELFF. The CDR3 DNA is TGTGCCAGCAGCTTTTCTGTCGGGGAGCTGTTTTTT.

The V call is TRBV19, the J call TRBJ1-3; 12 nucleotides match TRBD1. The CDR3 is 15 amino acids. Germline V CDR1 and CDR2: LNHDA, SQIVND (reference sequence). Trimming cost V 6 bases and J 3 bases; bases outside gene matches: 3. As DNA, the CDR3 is TGTGCCAGTAGGGGACAGGGGGCGGTTGGAAACACCATATATTTT. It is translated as CASRGQGAVGNTIYF.

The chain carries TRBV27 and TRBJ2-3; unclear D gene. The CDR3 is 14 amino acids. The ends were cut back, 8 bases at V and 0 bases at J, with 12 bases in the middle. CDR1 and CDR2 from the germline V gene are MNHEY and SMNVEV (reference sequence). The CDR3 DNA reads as TGTGCCAGCGGACGGATTCTTAGCACAGATACGCAGTATTTT. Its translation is CASGRILSTDTQYF.

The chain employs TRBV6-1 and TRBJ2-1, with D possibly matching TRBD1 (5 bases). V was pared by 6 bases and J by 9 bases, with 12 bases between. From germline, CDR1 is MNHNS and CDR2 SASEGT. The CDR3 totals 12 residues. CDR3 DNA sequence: TGTGCCAGCAGCCCCCCCCAGGGTGAGCAGTTCTTC. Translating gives CASSPPQGEQFF.

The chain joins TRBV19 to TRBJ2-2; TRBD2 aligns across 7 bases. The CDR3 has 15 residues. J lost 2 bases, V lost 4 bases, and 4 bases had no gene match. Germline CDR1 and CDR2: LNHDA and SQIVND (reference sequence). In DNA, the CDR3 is TGTGCCAGTAGTACTAGCGGAGTTAACACCGGGGAGCTGTTTTTT. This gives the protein CASSTSGVNTGELFF. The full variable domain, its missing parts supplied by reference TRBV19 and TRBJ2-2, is DGGITQSPKYLFRKEGQNVTLSCEQNLNHDAMYWYRQDPGQGLRLIYYSQIVNDFQKGDIAEGYSVSREKKESFPLTVTSAQKNPTAFYLCASSTSGVNTGELFFGEGSRLTVL.

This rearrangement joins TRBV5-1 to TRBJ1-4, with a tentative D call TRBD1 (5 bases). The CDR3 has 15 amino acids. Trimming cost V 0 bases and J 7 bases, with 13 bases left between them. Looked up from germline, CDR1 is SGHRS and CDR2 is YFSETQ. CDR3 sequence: CASSLGSGAGEKLFF. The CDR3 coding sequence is TGCGCCAGCAGCTTGGGGTCTGGGGCCGGTGAAAAACTGTTTTTT.

The DNA for the CDR3 is TGTGCCAGCAGCTTAGCAGGGCCCGGCACAGATACGCAGTATTTT. Its translation: CASSLAGPGTDTQYF. The genes are TRBV7-9 and TRBJ2-3; unclear D gene. Trimming shortened V by 0 bases and J by 1 base, and 8 bases separated the two germline ends. CDR1 and CDR2 from the germline V gene are SEHNR and FQNEAQ (reference sequence). The CDR3 contains 15 residues. Supplemented by reference TRBV7-9 and TRBJ2-3, the full variable domain reads DTGVSQNPRHKITKRGQNVTFRCDPISEHNRLYWYRQTLGQGPEFLTYFQNEAQLEKSRLLSDRFSAERPKGSFSTLEIQRTEQGDSAMYLCASSLAGPGTDTQYFGPGTRLTVL.

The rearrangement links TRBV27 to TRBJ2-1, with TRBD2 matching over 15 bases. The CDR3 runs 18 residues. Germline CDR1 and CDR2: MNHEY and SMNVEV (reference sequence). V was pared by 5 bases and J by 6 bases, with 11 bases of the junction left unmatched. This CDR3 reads CASSPWTSGRATGNEQFF. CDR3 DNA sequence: TGTGCCAGCAGTCCCTGGACTAGCGGGAGGGCCACAGGCAATGAGCAGTTCTTC.

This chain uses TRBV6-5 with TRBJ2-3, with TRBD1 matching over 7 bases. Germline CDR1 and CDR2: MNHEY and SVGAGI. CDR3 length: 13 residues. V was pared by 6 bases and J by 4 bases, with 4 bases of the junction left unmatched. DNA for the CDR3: TGTGCCAGCAGAGCCCAGGGGGCAGATACGCAGTATTTT. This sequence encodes CASRAQGADTQYF.